One and the same sample provided the 27 T cell receptor beta chains below, sequenced in a study of T cells in Graves' hyperthyroidism and ophthalmopathy. Researchers took RNA transcripts and amplified the TCR beta CDR3 regions from them. TCR CDR3 underwent first-round RT-PCR with the HTBI primer set. TCRdb re-derived calls from the multiplex PCR reads in MiXCR, one entry per CDR3 protein. The sample yields 75,000 to 100,000 distinct CDR3 sequences, roughly 39% seen once. Source material: peripheral blood or thyroid tissue (not recorded which). The receptor set was obtained from a woman aged 25 to 39 with Graves' hyperthyroidism.

Note on this clonotype: This may come from a read error, since a much larger clone is one base off. The chain joins TRBV6-1 to TRBJ1-1; maybe TRBD1 (5 bases). The CDR3 length is 15 residues. CDR1 and CDR2 from the germline V gene are MNHNS and SASEGT. CDR3 in amino acids: CASRDDRYMNTEASF. As DNA, the CDR3 is TGTGCCAGCAGGGATGACAGATACATGAACACTGAAGCTTCCTTT.

This clonotype was counted at least ten times. The genes are TRBV2 and TRBJ1-5, with no clear D. Germline V gives CDR1 SNHLY, CDR2 FYNNEI. CDR3 size: 13 residues. Trimming removed 8 bases at V and 0 bases at J, with 8 bases between. Here the CDR3 DNA reads TGTGCCAGCGCGTCAGATAGCAATCAGCCCCAGCATTTT. Its translation: CASASDSNQPQHF.

A remark on this clonotype: At one of its ends the junction is not consistent with the germline gene, which may arise from a read error. The gene calls are TRBV29-1 and TRBJ2-5; TRBD2 aligns across 7 bases. This CDR3 is 13 amino acids long. Germline CDR1 SQVTM, CDR2 ANQGSEA. In DNA, the CDR3 is TGCAGCGTTGACCCTAGCGGAAAAGAGTCCCAGTACTTC. Translation: CSVDPSGKESQYF. Based on the CDR3 plus reference TRBV29-1 and TRBJ2-5, the full variable domain is SAVISQKPSRDICQRGTSLTIQCQVDSQVTMMFWYRQQPGQSLTLIATANQGSEATYESGFVIDKFPISRPNLTFSTLTVSNMSPEDSSIYLCSVDPSGKESQYFGPGTRLLVL.

The rearrangement links TRBV18 to TRBJ2-6; TRBD2 might be the D (5 bases). The CDR3 is 16 residues long. Per the germline V gene, CDR1 is KGHSH and CDR2 is LQKENI. Deletions cut 0 bases from V and 7 bases from J, with 13 bases between. In nucleotides, the CDR3 is TGTGCCAGCTCACCACCCCAAGAACTAGGTGCCAACGTCCTGACTTTC. Its translation: CASSPPQELGANVLTF. The complete variable domain, with remaining parts taken from reference TRBV18 and TRBJ2-6, reads NAGVMQNPRHLVRRRGQEARLRCSPMKGHSHVYWYRQLPEEGLKFMVYLQKENIIDESGMPKERFSAEFPKEGPSILRIQQVVRGDSAAYFCASSPPQELGANVLTFGAGSRLTVL.

This clonotype has a handful of counts. The chain employs TRBV7-9 and TRBJ1-2, with 7 bases identical to TRBD1. Germline CDR1 is SEHNR and CDR2 is FQNEAQ (reference sequence). There are 12 residues in the CDR3. V lost 5 bases and J lost 7; bases outside the gene matches: 4. The CDR3 protein is CASSRQGGGYTF. In DNA, the CDR3 is TGTGCCAGCAGCCGACAGGGTGGTGGCTACACCTTC.

This clonotype was counted at least ten times. The genes are TRBV12-3 or TRBV12-4 and TRBJ1-2; TRBD1 is a possible D gene (5 bases). Trimming took 5 bases from V and 2 from J, leaving 12 bases between them. The CDR3 is made up of 14 amino acids. The DNA for the CDR3 is TGTGCCAGCAGTCCAATTACAGGCAACTATGGCTACACCTTC. This sequence encodes CASSPITGNYGYTF.

Concerning this clonotype: A much more abundant neighbour one base away suggests this may be a read error. This rearrangement joins TRBV7-2 to TRBJ1-2, with 9 bases that match TRBD1. The CDR3 consists of 13 residues. Germline-derived CDR1 and CDR2 are SGHTA and FQGNSA. J gave up 6 bases and V 10 bases, and 9 bases lay outside the gene matches. The CDR3 DNA is TGTGCCACCAGGACAGGGGAGGATCATGGCTACACCTTC. It encodes CATRTGEDHGYTF.

This rearrangement joins TRBV7-2 to TRBJ2-5, with 8 bases lining up with TRBD2. This CDR3 comprises 15 residues. V shed 7 bases and J 5 bases; nucleotides not matched to a gene: 12. Germline lookup yields CDR1 SGHTA and CDR2 FQGNSA. CDR3 residues: CASTLGGAGGETQYF. The CDR3 coding sequence is TGTGCCAGCACCCTCGGGGGGGCAGGAGGGGAGACCCAGTACTTC.

This clonotype was recorded at least ten times. The V and J genes are TRBV6-5 and TRBJ1-1, with a possible D match to TRBD1 (6 bases). Trimming left V 5 bases short and J 4 bases short, with 11 bases between. The germline V gene has CDR1 MNHEY and CDR2 SVGAGI. The CDR3 spans 13 residues. CDR3 coding DNA: TGTGCCAGCAGTAGTCAGGGGAGCACTGAAGCTTTCTTT. This sequence encodes CASSSQGSTEAFF.

This clonotype was counted many times. The V gene is TRBV15, the J gene TRBJ2-7; either TRBD1 or TRBD2 may fit D (5 bases each). V was clipped by 0 bases and J by 6 bases, with 15 bases between them. The CDR3 totals 15 residues. CDR1 and CDR2 from the germline V gene are LNHNV and YYDKDF (reference sequence). The CDR3 DNA reads TGTGCCACCAGCAGAGAATTACGGGATCAGGGCGAGCAGTACTTC. This translates into CATSRELRDQGEQYF.

J is TRBJ1-5 and V is TRBV19; possible D gene TRBD1, 5 bases. The CDR3 sequence is 16 residues long. Germline CDR1 reads LNHDA; CDR2 reads SQIVND (reference sequence). CDR3 coding DNA: TGTGTTAGTGACACTGGGGACCCCACGGGCAATCAGCCCCAGCATTTT. Protein product: CVSDTGDPTGNQPQHF.

This clonotype was picked up a small number of times. The chain combines TRBV5-5 with TRBJ2-3, with TRBD2 matching over 14 bases. The CDR3 contains 15 residues. Germline trimming cut 4 bases from V and 6 bases from J; bases unmatched to any gene: 4. Germline loops: CDR1 SGHKS, CDR2 YYEKEE (reference sequence). The CDR3, as DNA: TGTGCCAGCAGCGTGGGACTAGCGGGAGTGGATACGCAGTATTTT. Its protein product is CASSVGLAGVDTQYF.

This chain joins TRBV7-9 and TRBJ2-7; 12 bases align to TRBD1. V shed 6 bases, J shed 5 bases, and the junction held 11 bases outside the gene matches. Germline values: CDR1 SEHNR, CDR2 FQNEAQ (reference sequence). The CDR3 is 16 residues long. Here the CDR3 reads CASSSSPGQGANEQYF. The CDR3 nucleotides are TGTGCCAGCAGTAGCTCCCCGGGACAGGGGGCCAACGAGCAGTACTTC.

This rearrangement joins TRBV6-1 to TRBJ2-5, with TRBD2 as a possible D gene (5 bases). Per the germline V gene, CDR1 is MNHNS and CDR2 is SASEGT. Trimming pared 5 bases from V and 5 bases from J, leaving 18 bases between. The CDR3 sequence is 15 residues long. CDR3: CASSPRGLRWETQYF. CDR3 DNA: TGTGCCAGCAGTCCCCGAGGACTTCGGTGGGAGACCCAGTACTTC.

This clonotype was seen repeatedly, ten times or more. The chain employs TRBV5-1 and TRBJ1-3; D is undetermined. Looked up from germline, CDR1 is SGHRS and CDR2 is YFSETQ. V was shortened by 4 bases and J by 1 base, with 6 bases between the two germline ends. CDR3 size: 13 residues. CDR3 nucleotides: TGCGCCAGCAGCCTACAGTCTGGAAACACCATATATTTT. It codes for CASSLQSGNTIYF.

This clonotype was found many times. The chain couples TRBV5-6 to TRBJ1-1; D gene ambiguous. The length of the CDR3 is 13 residues. Germline-derived CDR1 and CDR2 are SGHDT and YYEEEE. Between the trimmed V and J ends, which lost 2 bases and 0 bases, there was a span of 5 bases. This CDR3 is CASSLSVNTEAFF. The CDR3 bases are TGTGCCAGCAGCTTATCTGTGAACACTGAAGCTTTCTTT.

At least ten counts were recorded for this clonotype. CDR3 DNA: TGTGCCAGCAGCTCCGTTTCCCATAATTCACCCCTCCACTTT. Its protein is CASSSVSHNSPLHF. The chain recombines TRBV7-9 with TRBJ1-6; D gene unclear. V lost 4 bases and J 5 bases, leaving 9 bases between the germline ends. CDR3 length: 14 amino acids. Germline V CDR1 and CDR2: SEHNR, FQNEAQ (reference sequence).

J is TRBJ1-6 and V is TRBV2; 8 nucleotides match TRBD1. The CDR3 is 13 residues long. V gave up 7 bases and J gave up 7 bases; unmatched junction bases: 3. Germline V gene lookup returns CDR1 SNHLY and CDR2 FYNNEI. As DNA, the CDR3 is TGTGCCAGCAAGGCAGGGGGCAATTCACCCCTCCACTTT. Translation: CASKAGGNSPLHF.

This sequence joins TRBV19 and TRBJ1-5; TRBD1 is a possible D gene (5 bases). V lost 8 bases and J lost 2, with 13 bases in between. CDR3 length: 14 amino acids. CDR1 and CDR2 from the germline V gene are LNHDA and SQIVND (reference sequence). CDR3 coding DNA: TGTGCCAGTGCCCTCCCGGGGGGCAATCAGCCCCAGCATTTT. It codes for CASALPGGNQPQHF.

The V gene is TRBV7-2, the J gene TRBJ2-7, with 8 bases aligning to TRBD2. Germline trimming cut 5 bases from V and 3 bases from J; bases unmatched to any gene: 18. Germline V lookup: CDR1 SGHTA, CDR2 FQGNSA. The CDR3 runs 18 residues. Written as DNA, the CDR3 is TGTGCCAGCAGCCAAGCATCCTCAGGGGCGGGAGGAATCTACGAGCAGTACTTC. It is translated as CASSQASSGAGGIYEQYF.

The table lists this clonotype with many counts. The chain combines TRBV7-8 with TRBJ1-6; 7 bases agree with TRBD1. This CDR3 comprises 14 residues. The J segment lost 6 bases and the V segment lost 2 bases, leaving 1 base of the junction unmatched. Per germline, CDR1 SGHVS and CDR2 FQNEAQ. CDR3 amino acids: CASSLRDSNSPLHF. DNA for the CDR3: TGTGCCAGCAGCTTACGGGACAGTAATTCACCCCTCCACTTT. Using reference TRBV7-8 and TRBJ1-6 for the parts outside the CDR3, the full variable domain is GAGVSQSPRYKVAKRGQDVALRCDPISGHVSLFWYQQALGQGPEFLTYFQNEAQLDKSGLPSDRFFAERPEGSVSTLKIQRTQQEDSAVYLCASSLRDSNSPLHFGNGTRLTVT.

This clonotype has at least ten counts. The chain has TRBV4-1 and TRBJ2-7; D call uncertain. The CDR3 has 13 amino acids. Germline CDR1 MGHRA, CDR2 YSYEKL. V lost 4 bases to trimming and J lost 6 bases, with 13 bases between them. The CDR3 DNA is TGCGCCAGCAGCCTGCCCCTGTCTGCCGAGCAGTACTTC. Protein: CASSLPLSAEQYF.

This clonotype was seen at least ten times. The chain recombines TRBV4-1 with TRBJ1-2, with no clear D. The germline gives CDR1 MGHRA, CDR2 YSYEKL. This CDR3 comprises 13 residues. Trimming shortened V by 0 bases and J by 2 bases, and 4 bases separated the two germline ends. The CDR3 DNA reads TGCGCCAGCAGCCAAGATGTAAACTATGGCTACACCTTC. This translates into CASSQDVNYGYTF.

This chain uses TRBV5-4 with TRBJ1-5, with D possibly matching TRBD1 (6 bases). This CDR3 contains 13 residues. Trimming took 4 bases from V and 3 from J, leaving 8 bases between them. The germline V gene encodes CDR1 SGHNT and CDR2 YYREEE (reference sequence). The CDR3 sequence is CASSRGLNQPQHF. CDR3 coding DNA: TGTGCCAGCAGCCGGGGGCTCAATCAGCCCCAGCATTTT.

The sample holds one count of this clonotype. The chain carries TRBV29-1 and TRBJ2-7; the D gene could be TRBD1 or TRBD2 (6 bases each). Germline V gives CDR1 SQVTM, CDR2 ANQGSEA. The CDR3 runs 13 residues. Trimming took off 4 bases at V and 2 bases at J, with 12 bases between the two ends. CDR3 nucleotides: TGCAGCGTTGGGGGGGCAGGCCCCTACGAGCAGTACTTC. Protein: CSVGGAGPYEQYF.

A few counts support this clonotype. A read error may produce the germline difference seen at one junction end. The chain uses TRBV9 and TRBJ2-7, with D perhaps being TRBD1 or TRBD2 (5 bases each). The CDR3 runs to 18 residues. Germline loops: CDR1 SGDLS, CDR2 YYNGEE. The CDR3 nucleotides are TGTGCCGGCAGCGTAGCTCGTGACCTCGGGACGGTATCCTACGAGCAGTACTTC. It is translated as CAGSVARDLGTVSYEQYF.

As regards this clonotype: As the CDR3 is not closed by the conserved phenylalanine or tryptophan, this likely results from a read error. The CDR3 here is CSASPKETQYL. DNA for the CDR3: TGCAGTGCTAGTCCCAAGGAGACCCAGTACCTC. The chain recombines TRBV20-1 with TRBJ2-5; D gene unclear. There are 11 residues in the CDR3. Deletions cut 3 bases from V and 5 bases from J, with 7 bases between. Germline assignment: CDR1 DFQATT and CDR2 SNEGSKA (reference sequence).